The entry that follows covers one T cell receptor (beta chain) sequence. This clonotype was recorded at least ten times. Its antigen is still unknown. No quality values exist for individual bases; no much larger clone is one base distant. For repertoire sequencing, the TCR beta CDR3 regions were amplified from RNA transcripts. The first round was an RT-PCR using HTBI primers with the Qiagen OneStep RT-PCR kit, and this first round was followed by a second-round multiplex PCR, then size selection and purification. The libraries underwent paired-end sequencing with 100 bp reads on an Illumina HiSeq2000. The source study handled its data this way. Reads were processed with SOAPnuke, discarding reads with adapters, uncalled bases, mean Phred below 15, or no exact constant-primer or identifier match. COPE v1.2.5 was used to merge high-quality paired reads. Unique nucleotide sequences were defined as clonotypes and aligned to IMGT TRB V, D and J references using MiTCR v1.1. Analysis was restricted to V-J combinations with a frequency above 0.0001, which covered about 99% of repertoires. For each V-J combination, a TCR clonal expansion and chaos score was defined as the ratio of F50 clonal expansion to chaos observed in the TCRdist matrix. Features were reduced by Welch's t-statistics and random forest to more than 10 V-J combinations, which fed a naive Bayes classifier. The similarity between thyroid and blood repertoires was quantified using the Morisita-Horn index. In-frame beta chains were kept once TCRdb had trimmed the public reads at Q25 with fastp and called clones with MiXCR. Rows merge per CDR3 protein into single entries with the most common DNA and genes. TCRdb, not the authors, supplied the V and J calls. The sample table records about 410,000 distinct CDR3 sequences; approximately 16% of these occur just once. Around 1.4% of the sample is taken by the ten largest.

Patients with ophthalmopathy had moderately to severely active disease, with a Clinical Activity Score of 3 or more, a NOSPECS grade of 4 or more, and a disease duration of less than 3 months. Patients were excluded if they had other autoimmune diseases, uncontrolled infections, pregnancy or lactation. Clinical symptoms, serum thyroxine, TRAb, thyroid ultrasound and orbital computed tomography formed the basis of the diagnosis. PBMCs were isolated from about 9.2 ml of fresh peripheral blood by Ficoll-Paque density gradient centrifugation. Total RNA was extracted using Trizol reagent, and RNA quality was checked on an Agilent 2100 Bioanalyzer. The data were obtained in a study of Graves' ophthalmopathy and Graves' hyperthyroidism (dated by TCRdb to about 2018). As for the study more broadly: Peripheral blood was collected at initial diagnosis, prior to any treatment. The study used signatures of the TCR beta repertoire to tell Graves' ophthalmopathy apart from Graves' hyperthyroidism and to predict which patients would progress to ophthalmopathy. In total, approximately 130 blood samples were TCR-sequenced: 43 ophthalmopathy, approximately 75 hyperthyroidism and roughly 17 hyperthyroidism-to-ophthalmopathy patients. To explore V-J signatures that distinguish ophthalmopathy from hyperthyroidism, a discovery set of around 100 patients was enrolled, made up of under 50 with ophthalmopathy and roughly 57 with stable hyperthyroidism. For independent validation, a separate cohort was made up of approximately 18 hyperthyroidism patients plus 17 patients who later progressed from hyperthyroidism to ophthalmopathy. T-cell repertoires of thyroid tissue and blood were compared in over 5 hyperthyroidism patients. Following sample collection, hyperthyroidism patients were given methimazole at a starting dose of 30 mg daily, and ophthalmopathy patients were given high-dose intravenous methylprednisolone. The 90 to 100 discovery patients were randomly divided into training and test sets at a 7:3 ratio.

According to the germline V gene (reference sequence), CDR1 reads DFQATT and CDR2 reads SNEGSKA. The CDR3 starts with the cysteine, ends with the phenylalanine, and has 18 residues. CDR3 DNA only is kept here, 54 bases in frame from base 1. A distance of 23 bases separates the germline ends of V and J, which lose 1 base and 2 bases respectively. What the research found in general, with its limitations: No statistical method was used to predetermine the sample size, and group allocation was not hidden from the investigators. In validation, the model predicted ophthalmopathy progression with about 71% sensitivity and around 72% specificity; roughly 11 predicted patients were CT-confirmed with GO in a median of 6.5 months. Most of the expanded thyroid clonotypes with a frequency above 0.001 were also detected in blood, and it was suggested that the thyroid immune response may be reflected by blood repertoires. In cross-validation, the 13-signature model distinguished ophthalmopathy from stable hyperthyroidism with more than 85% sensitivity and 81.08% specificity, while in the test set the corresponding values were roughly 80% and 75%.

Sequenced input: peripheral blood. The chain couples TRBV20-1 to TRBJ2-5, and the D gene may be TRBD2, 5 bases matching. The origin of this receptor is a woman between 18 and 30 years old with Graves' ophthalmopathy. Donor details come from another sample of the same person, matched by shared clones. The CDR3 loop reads CSARVMGDSITLQETQYF. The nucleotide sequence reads TGCAGTGCTAGAGTTATGGGAGACTCCATCACGCTACAAGAGACCCAGTACTTC.